This T cell receptor beta chain was identified during a study of CD8 T cells in Susac syndrome. Trimming removed 2 bases at V and 2 bases at J, with 13 bases between. CDR3 size: 15 residues. Germline V lookup: CDR1 MNHEY, CDR2 SMNVEV (reference sequence). Random hexamers were used to reverse transcribe the RNA input (about 0.45 to 1 ug). TCRdb independently ran MiXCR on the immunoSEQ multiplex PCR reads; one entry per CDR3 protein. The sample records approximately 94,000 distinct CDR3 sequences, 95% being singletons. This clonotype was recorded only once. CD8+ and CD4+ T cells from blood underwent TCR beta sequencing, which was carried out in a high-throughput format.

The chain employs TRBV27 and TRBJ2-7, with D unclear. This receptor was obtained from a human donor with Susac syndrome. Material for sequencing was CD8+ T cells from PBMCs. CDR3 in DNA: TGTGCCAGCAGTTTAACGGCCCCACGACCCTACGAGCAGTACTTC. Encoded protein: CASSLTAPRPYEQYF.